This TCR beta chain was identified during a study of blood T cells in healthy people across ages. This clonotype was seen more than once but under ten times. Sample-barcoded 5' priming and a J-beta primer mix drove a second PCR of about 6 to 11 cycles. TCRdb ran MiXCR on the 5' RACE reads and lists one entry per CDR3 protein. The sample consists of more than 500,000 distinct CDR3 sequences, roughly 28% of them appearing once. This sequence was found in a woman aged 70 to 79 in good health. The sample was blood.

CDR3 bases: TGCGCCAGCAGCCAAGATAACCTAGCCCTCTCCCAAGAGACCCAGTACTTC. Translated, it gives CASSQDNLALSQETQYF. The chain is built from TRBV4-3 and TRBJ2-5; weak D call: TRBD2 (5 bases). This CDR3 is 17 amino acids long. Germline loops: CDR1 LGHNA, CDR2 YSLEER. Trimming pared 0 bases from V and 1 base from J, leaving 15 bases between.